This T cell receptor beta chain was recorded in a study of blood T cell repertoires in COVID-19. Germline lookup yields CDR1 SGHTA and CDR2 FQGNSA. Trimming pared 1 base from V and 3 bases from J, leaving 6 bases between. The CDR3 runs to 14 residues. Only in-frame clones appear in the TCRdb table, and some are missing; sequencing was by immunoSEQ multiplex PCR. Counted here are a few hundred thousand clones, approximately 91% occurring once; the ten biggest clones make up about 0.78%. The TCR originated in a woman in her thirties or forties who had been exposed to COVID-19. The source material was PBMCs or T cells enriched from blood (not recorded which). V usage is TRBV7-2 and J usage is TRBJ2-2, with D hard to call. The CDR3 loop reads CASSLGLYTGELFF. The CDR3, as DNA: TGTGCCAGCAGCTTAGGACTTTACACCGGGGAGCTGTTTTTT.